Sequencing of this T cell receptor beta chain was carried out in a study of T cell responses to AZD1222 COVID-19 vaccine. Findings and caveats of the study: Spike-specific TCR breadth rose after two AZD1222 doses, and depth rose as well. At baseline, just five to seven AZD1222 recipients tested seropositive.

TCRdb's table, derived via immunoSEQ multiplex PCR, lists solely in-frame clones and lacks some. The table lists 120,000 to 150,000 clones, about 92% of them singletons. A remark on this clone: The target antigen is unknown. The sample has other DNA sequences that encode this CDR3 too.

With V trimmed by 1 base and J by 6 bases, 5 bases remained unmatched. The CDR3 extends over 15 amino acids. The germline gives CDR1 SGHRS, CDR2 YFSETQ. The source of this sequence is an adult who received the AZD1222 COVID-19 vaccine. The J gene is TRBJ2-7, the V gene TRBV5-1, with 12 bases lining up with TRBD2. The material sequenced was peripheral blood, taken 28 days after the second AZD1222 dose. CDR3 loop: CASSLSLTSGGEQYF. CDR3 DNA sequence: TGCGCCAGCAGCTTGTCCCTGACTAGCGGGGGCGAGCAGTACTTC.